One and the same sample provided the 27 T cell receptor beta chains below, sequenced in a study of PD-1 blockade in mismatch repair-deficient tumors. This table comes from immunoSEQ multiplex PCR, and its TCRdb copy is limited to in-frame clones, with some not included. The sample has around 40,000 clones, roughly 88% seen once. Sequenced material: PBMCs, taken around 40 weeks after starting pembrolizumab. The origin of the receptors is an adult with mismatch repair-deficient cancer.

In its sample, this clone ranks as medium-sized. V is TRBV27 and J is TRBJ2-7; D call uncertain. Germline V gives CDR1 MNHEY, CDR2 SMNVEV (reference sequence). The CDR3 consists of 13 residues. Trimming left V 2 bases short and J 3 bases short, with 8 bases between. CDR3 in amino acids: CASSLKVDYEQYF. CDR3 DNA: TGTGCCAGCAGTTTAAAAGTAGACTACGAGCAGTACTTC.

This chain joins TRBV2 and TRBJ1-5, with D perhaps matching TRBD1 (5 bases). Trimming removed 8 bases from V and 4 bases from J, with 18 bases in between. The CDR3 runs to 15 residues. Germline CDR1 reads SNHLY; CDR2 reads FYNNEI. The CDR3 bases are TGTGCCAGCGGCCGACAGTGGGTTAGGAATCAGCCCCAGCATTTT. Translation: CASGRQWVRNQPQHF.

In this sample, this clone turned up a few times. The rearrangement joins TRBV5-1 to TRBJ2-5, with 8 bases identical to TRBD1. Germline V gene sequence: CDR1 SGHRS, CDR2 YFSETQ. V shed 4 bases, J shed 2 bases, and the junction held 4 bases outside the gene matches. This CDR3 region has 14 residues. The CDR3 bases are TGCGCCAGCAGCATTACAGGGGGGCAAGAGACCCAGTACTTC. Residues: CASSITGGQETQYF.

This clone occurred once. The chain is built from TRBV9 and TRBJ2-3; 7 bases agree with TRBD1. With 6 bases clipped from V and 4 bases from J, the junction kept 5 bases outside the gene matches. Germline CDR1 reads SGDLS; CDR2 reads YYNGEE. This CDR3 spans 13 amino acids. The CDR3 region has the DNA TGTGCCAGCAAACGAACAGGGGCAGATACGCAGTATTTT. Encoded protein: CASKRTGADTQYF.

The chain joins TRBV12-2 to TRBJ2-1; the D call TRBD2 from the table was never checked on the DNA. TRBV12-2 corresponds to a pseudogene. CDR3 length equals 14 residues. The CDR3 DNA reads TGTGCAAGTCGCTTAGACCTAGGTTGGGATGAGCAGTTCTTC. Residues: CASRLDLGWDEQFF.

This chain connects TRBV5-1 to TRBJ2-1; TRBD2 agrees at 7 bases. V lost 5 bases and J lost 8; bases outside the gene matches: 10. The CDR3 contains 14 residues. Germline-derived CDR1 and CDR2 are SGHRS and YFSETQ. The CDR3 reads CASSRREFSDEQFF. For the CDR3, the DNA is TGCGCCAGCAGTAGGCGGGAGTTTAGCGATGAGCAGTTCTTC.

The CDR3, as DNA: TGTGCCAGCAGCCCCAATAGCGGACCGAACACCGGGGAGCTGTTTTTT. Translating it yields CASSPNSGPNTGELFF. The chain links TRBV7-3 to TRBJ2-2, with D perhaps matching TRBD2 (6 bases). Trimming removed 5 bases from V and 0 bases from J, with 13 bases in between. This CDR3 is built from 16 residues. Germline assignment: CDR1 SGHTA and CDR2 FQGTGA.

This clone was picked up a small number of times. The chain is built from TRBV27 and TRBJ2-7, with 8 bases fitting TRBD2. Germline assignment: CDR1 MNHEY and CDR2 SMNVEV (reference sequence). The CDR3 extends over 16 amino acids. The trim removed 3 bases at V and 5 bases at J, leaving 12 bases unmatched. This CDR3 is CASSLGADGRAHEQYF. In nucleotides, the CDR3 is TGTGCCAGCAGTTTGGGGGCTGACGGGAGGGCCCACGAGCAGTACTTC.

This clone has just one count. V usage is TRBV4-2 and J usage is TRBJ2-2; a possible D gene is TRBD2 (5 bases). Trimming cost V 2 bases and J 0 bases, with 10 bases left between them. CDR1 is LGHNA and CDR2 is YNFKEQ in the germline V gene. The CDR3 runs to 16 residues. The CDR3 reads CASSQIGDTNTGELFF. CDR3 nucleotides: TGTGCCAGCAGCCAAATCGGGGATACGAACACCGGGGAGCTGTTTTTT.

V and J are TRBV19 and TRBJ2-7, with 8 bases lining up with TRBD2. This CDR3 has 14 amino acids. The V segment lost 5 bases and the J segment 1 base; nucleotides outside the gene matches: 4. From germline, CDR1 is LNHDA and CDR2 SQIVND (reference sequence). The CDR3, as DNA: TGTGCCAGTAGTTGGAGCGGGAGTTCCTACGAGCAGTACTTC. Its translation: CASSWSGSSYEQYF.

The chain is built from TRBV5-5 and TRBJ1-1, with D unresolved. The CDR3 extends over 12 amino acids. The V gene lost 5 bases and the J gene lost 3 bases, with 8 bases spanning the gap. Germline V gene data show CDR1 as SGHKS and CDR2 as YYEKEE (reference sequence). CDR3 DNA sequence: TGTGCCAGCAGTCAGGAACACACTGAAGCTTTCTTT. It specifies CASSQEHTEAFF.

This chain joins TRBV7-9 and TRBJ2-5, with TRBD2 identical over 7 bases. From germline, CDR1 is SEHNR and CDR2 FQNEAQ (reference sequence). J gave up 2 bases and V 5 bases, and 5 bases lay outside the gene matches. There are 14 residues in the CDR3. The CDR3 reads CASSPAGRQETQYF. Written as DNA, the CDR3 is TGTGCCAGCAGCCCAGCGGGACGGCAAGAGACCCAGTACTTC. Full variable domain (rest looked up from reference TRBV7-9 and TRBJ2-5): DTGVSQNPRHKITKRGQNVTFRCDPISEHNRLYWYRQTLGQGPEFLTYFQNEAQLEKSRLLSDRFSAERPKGSFSTLEIQRTEQGDSAMYLCASSPAGRQETQYFGPGTRLLVL.

The chain joins TRBV18 to TRBJ2-7, with 13 positions matching TRBD2. Germline assignment: CDR1 KGHSH and CDR2 LQKENI. The CDR3 is 16 residues long. V gave up 3 bases and J gave up 5 bases; unmatched junction bases: 7. The CDR3 DNA sequence: TGTGCCAGCTCACCCATGCGAGGACTAGCGGGAGACGAGCAGTACTTC. It yields the protein CASSPMRGLAGDEQYF. Looking up the rest from reference TRBV18 and TRBJ2-7 gives the full variable domain: NAGVMQNPRHLVRRRGQEARLRCSPMKGHSHVYWYRQLPEEGLKFMVYLQKENIIDESGMPKERFSAEFPKEGPSILRIQQVVRGDSAAYFCASSPMRGLAGDEQYFGPGTRLTVT.

The rearrangement joins TRBV2 to TRBJ2-1; 12 bases fit TRBD1. This CDR3 is 16 amino acids long. V lost 6 bases to trimming and J lost 3 bases; unmatched junction nucleotides: 6. Germline V CDR1 and CDR2: SNHLY, FYNNEI. The CDR3 DNA follows: TGTGCCAGCAGGGGAGGGACAGGGGGCCTCTACAATGAGCAGTTCTTC. Translation gives CASRGGTGGLYNEQFF. Full variable domain (remainder filled in from reference TRBV2 and TRBJ2-1): EPEVTQTPSHQVTQMGQEVILRCVPISNHLYFYWYRQILGQKVEFLVSFYNNEISEKSEIFDDQFSVERPDGSNFTLKIRSTKLEDSAMYFCASRGGTGGLYNEQFFGPGTRLTVL.

The V call is TRBV5-1, the J call TRBJ1-5; no clear D. This CDR3 is 14 amino acids long. The V gene lost 0 bases and the J gene lost 7 bases, with 11 bases spanning the gap. Germline-derived CDR1 and CDR2 are SGHRS and YFSETQ. Here the CDR3 reads CASSLVEGSQPQHF. The CDR3 nucleotides read TGCGCCAGCAGCTTGGTTGAGGGTAGCCAGCCCCAGCATTTT.

The V and J genes are TRBV5-8 and TRBJ2-3, with TRBD2 matching over 12 bases. In germline, CDR1 is SGHTS, CDR2 YDEGEE. This CDR3 has 16 residues. The V and J ends lost 4 bases and 0 bases, in that order; junction bases with no gene match: 3. CDR3 sequence reads: CASSPGLAGSTDTQYF. Here the CDR3 DNA reads TGTGCCAGCAGCCCAGGACTAGCGGGAAGCACAGATACGCAGTATTTT.

This chain connects TRBV5-4 to TRBJ2-3; 13 bases agree with TRBD2. The CDR3 consists of 17 residues. Germline V gene sequence: CDR1 SGHNT, CDR2 YYREEE (reference sequence). The V and J ends lost 3 bases and 0 bases, in that order; junction bases with no gene match: 4. The CDR3 is CASSSGLAGDSTDTQYF. DNA for the CDR3: TGTGCCAGCAGCTCCGGACTAGCGGGAGATAGCACAGATACGCAGTATTTT.

The chain combines TRBV28 with TRBJ2-2, with 10 bases fitting TRBD2. V was pared by 6 bases and J by 2 bases, with 3 bases of the junction left unmatched. This CDR3 is built from 15 residues. CDR1 and CDR2 from the germline V gene are MDHEN and SYDVKM. CDR3 sequence reads: CASRLAGGNTGELFF. CDR3 sequence (DNA): TGTGCCAGCAGGTTAGCGGGAGGAAACACCGGGGAGCTGTTTTTT.

This clone was observed once. V is TRBV2 and J is TRBJ2-5; possible D gene TRBD2, 5 bases. Germline CDR1 is SNHLY and CDR2 is FYNNEI. There are 16 residues in the CDR3. Trimming took 2 bases from V and 1 from J, leaving 14 bases between them. The DNA for the CDR3 is TGTGCCAGCAGTGAATGGATCTTGCTAGCCCAAGAGACCCAGTACTTC. Its protein is CASSEWILLAQETQYF.

This chain uses TRBV19 with TRBJ2-2, with TRBD1 as a possible D gene (6 bases). This CDR3 region has 14 residues. Between the trimmed V and J ends, which lost 6 bases and 6 bases, there was a span of 14 bases. CDR1 LNHDA and CDR2 SQIVND come from the germline V gene (reference sequence). The CDR3 region has the DNA TGTGCCAGTAGAACCGGCACAGGGCCCGGGGAGCTGTTTTTT. This encodes CASRTGTGPGELFF.

This clone was detected once. The V call is TRBV19, the J call TRBJ2-2, with unresolved D. The ends were cut back, 5 bases at V and 6 bases at J, with 10 bases in the middle. The germline gives CDR1 LNHDA, CDR2 SQIVND (reference sequence). The CDR3 totals 13 residues. The CDR3 DNA reads as TGTGCCAGTAGTCCTTCCCTCCCCGGGGAGCTGTTTTTT. It specifies CASSPSLPGELFF.

J is TRBJ2-5 and V is TRBV12-5; D is undetermined. CDR1 and CDR2 from the germline V gene are LGHNT and FRNRAP. V gave up 2 bases and J gave up 4 bases, with 8 bases separating them. The CDR3 length is 13 residues. DNA for the CDR3: TGTGCTAGTGGTTTGTCAGTGGTAGAGACCCAGTACTTC. The encoded protein is CASGLSVVETQYF.

This rearrangement joins TRBV5-5 to TRBJ1-4; D uncertain. The length of the CDR3 is 12 residues. Germline V CDR1 and CDR2: SGHKS, YYEKEE (reference sequence). Trimming removed 1 base from V and 7 bases from J, with 5 bases in between. CDR3 region: CASSLIAEKLFF. CDR3 sequence (DNA): TGTGCCAGCAGCTTGATAGCTGAAAAACTGTTTTTT. Full variable domain (outside the CDR3, taken from reference TRBV5-5 and TRBJ1-4): DAGVTQSPTHLIKTRGQQVTLRCSPISGHKSVSWYQQVLGQGPQFIFQYYEKEERGRGNFPDRFSARQFPNYSSELNVNALLLGDSALYLCASSLIAEKLFFGSGTQLSVL.

This chain uses TRBV6-4 with TRBJ1-1; D is unresolved. V shed 7 bases and J shed 1 base, with 13 bases lying between them. CDR1 and CDR2 from the germline V gene are MRHNA and SNTAGT. This CDR3 contains 14 residues. This CDR3 reads CASTDRRANTEAFF. The CDR3 nucleotides read TGTGCCAGCACTGATAGGAGAGCGAACACTGAAGCTTTCTTT.

The chain has TRBV19 and TRBJ1-2; tentative D call: TRBD1 (5 bases). The CDR3 covers 16 residues. The germline CDR1 and CDR2 sequences are LNHDA and SQIVND (reference sequence). The V end lost 0 bases, the J end lost 3 bases, and 14 bases lay between the germline ends. The CDR3 protein is CASSIDSQGSYYGYTF. The CDR3 DNA sequence: TGTGCCAGTAGTATAGACTCGCAGGGTAGCTACTATGGCTACACCTTC.

The chain uses TRBV9 and TRBJ2-5; 8 bases are a match to TRBD2. The V and J ends lost 0 bases and 2 bases, in that order; junction bases with no gene match: 3. Germline CDR1 is SGDLS and CDR2 is YYNGEE. This CDR3 is 15 amino acids long. The CDR3 loop reads CASSVEGTRQETQYF. The CDR3 DNA is TGTGCCAGCAGCGTAGAGGGGACTAGACAAGAGACCCAGTACTTC.

In this sample, this clone turned up a few times. J is TRBJ2-7 and V is TRBV7-9, with D unclear. The CDR3 is made up of 14 amino acids. Trimming removed 4 bases from V and 0 bases from J, with 10 bases in between. Germline-derived CDR1 and CDR2 are SEHNR and FQNEAQ (reference sequence). The chain's CDR3 is CASSSQEASYEQYF. CDR3 bases: TGTGCCAGCAGCTCCCAAGAGGCCTCCTACGAGCAGTACTTC.